This T cell receptor beta chain was recorded in a study of cytomegalovirus exposure and HLA in healthy donors. Study in general: Of around 400 genotyped donors, around 80% grouped in the Caucasian-associated ancestry cluster. Findings and limits, study-wide: Cytomegalovirus-associated status was assigned to some 180 TCR beta chains. A likely sequencing artifact accounted for one observed cluster of highly shared sequence variants.

The CDR3 contains 16 residues. Trimming removed 5 bases from V and 2 bases from J; junction bases left unmatched: 8. The germline CDR1 and CDR2 sequences are SGHTA and FQGNSA. Note on this clone: Its specificity is unknown.

The PCR contained 60 Vbeta and 13 Jbeta primers. Here immunoSEQ multiplex PCR was the method, and the copy in TCRdb shows in-frame clones only, minus some. This sample has approximately 210,000 clones, with around 87% found just once. Sample: PBMCs. This TCR came from a man in his thirties or forties in good health and CMV-seronegative. V is TRBV7-2 and J is TRBJ2-3; the match to TRBD2 covers 9 bases. In DNA, the CDR3 is TGTGCCAGCAGCGCGCGGGGGGGCGGTATCACAGATACGCAGTATTTT. Protein: CASSARGGGITDTQYF.